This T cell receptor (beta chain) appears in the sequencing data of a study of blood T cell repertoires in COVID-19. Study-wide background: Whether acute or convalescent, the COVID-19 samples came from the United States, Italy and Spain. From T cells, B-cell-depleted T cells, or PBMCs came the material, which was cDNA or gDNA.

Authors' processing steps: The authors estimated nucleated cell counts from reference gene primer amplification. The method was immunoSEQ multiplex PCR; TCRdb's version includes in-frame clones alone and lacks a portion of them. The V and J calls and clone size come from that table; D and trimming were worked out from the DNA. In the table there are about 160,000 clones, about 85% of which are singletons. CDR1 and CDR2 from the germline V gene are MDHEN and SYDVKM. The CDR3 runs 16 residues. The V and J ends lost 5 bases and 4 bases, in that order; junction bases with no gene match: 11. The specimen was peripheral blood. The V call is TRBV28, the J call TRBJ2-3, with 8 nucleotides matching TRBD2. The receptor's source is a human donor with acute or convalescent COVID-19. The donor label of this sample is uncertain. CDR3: CASSMAGGGSADTQYF. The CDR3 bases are TGTGCCAGCAGTATGGCGGGCGGGGGGTCGGCAGATACGCAGTATTTT.